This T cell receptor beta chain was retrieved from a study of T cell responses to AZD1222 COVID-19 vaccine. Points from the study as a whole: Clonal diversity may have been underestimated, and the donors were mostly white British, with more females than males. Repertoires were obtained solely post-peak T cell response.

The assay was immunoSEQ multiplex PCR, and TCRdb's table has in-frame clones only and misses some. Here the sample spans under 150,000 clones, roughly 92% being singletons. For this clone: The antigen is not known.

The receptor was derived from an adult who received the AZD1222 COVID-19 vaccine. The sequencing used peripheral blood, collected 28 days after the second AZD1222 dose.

CDR3 nucleotide sequence: TGTGCCAGCAGTGTGACAGGAGTAAATTCACCCCTCCACTTT. The encoded protein is CASSVTGVNSPLHF. The chain couples TRBV6-2 or TRBV6-3 to TRBJ1-6, with D perhaps matching TRBD1 (6 bases). Germline CDR1 is MNHEY and CDR2 is SVGEGT. The V end lost 5 bases, the J end lost 7 bases, and 12 bases lay between the germline ends. The CDR3 is made up of 14 amino acids.